This TCR beta chain appears in the sequencing data of a study of blood T cells in healthy people across ages. Per the germline V gene, CDR1 is MNHNY and CDR2 is SVGAGI (reference sequence). The CDR3 extends over 14 amino acids. V was clipped by 4 bases and J by 3 bases; unmatched bases: 6. PCR was performed a second time for about 7 to 11 cycles using a sample-barcoded 5' primer and a J-beta primer mix. Via MiXCR, TCRdb re-called the 5' RACE reads, giving one row per CDR3 protein. The sample shows 730,000 or so distinct CDR3 sequences, approximately 40% of them seen only once. The rearrangement uses TRBV6-6 and TRBJ2-7; 7 bases are shared with TRBD1. Specimen: blood. This receptor was obtained from a man older than 75 in good health. For the CDR3, the DNA is TGTGCCAGCAGTTCAGGACAGGATTACTACGAGCAGTACTTC. It yields the protein CASSSGQDYYEQYF.